This T cell receptor (beta chain) was profiled in a study of vaccination and CD4 T cells after COVID-19. Overall study context: The convalescents, six males and four females, included two who were Hispanic. Specimens were obtained from a few convalescent patients at day 14 and at days 161 to 241 post-vaccination. It was a median about 92 days after diagnosis, with a range of 35 to 161, that post-COVID samples were drawn.

Cultured CD4+ T cells had their DNA profiled by the Oncomine TCR Beta short-read assay. TCRdb re-derived calls from the PCR reads in MiXCR, one entry per CDR3 protein. The table lists under 30,000 distinct CDR3 sequences, roughly a third of them singletons, with about 3.3% in the top ten. As for time point: late sampling 161 to 241 days after vaccination in a few convalescent patients. Treatment defined: roughly ten-day PBMC culture with coronavirus spike peptide pools or control peptides (ViraFEST assay). For ViraFEST, peptide pools expanded antigen-specific T cells, after which the TCRs were sequenced. The CDR3 extends over 12 amino acids. Germline CDR1 reads MDHEN; CDR2 reads SYDVKM. Trimming took 7 bases from V and 6 from J; bases not matched to a gene: 3. This clonotype came up a few times. Its antigen is still unknown.

Sequencing was performed on CD4+ T cells from blood, cultured in vitro, taken about 7 months after SARS-CoV-2 vaccination. The chain couples TRBV28 to TRBJ2-1; 7 nucleotides line up with TRBD2. The receptor was derived from a human donor who had recovered from COVID-19. In DNA form, the CDR3 reads TGTGCCAGCAACGTAGCGGGCAATGAGCAGTTCTTC. Amino acids: CASNVAGNEQFF. The variable domain in full, completed from reference TRBV28 and TRBJ2-1, reads DVKVTQSSRYLVKRTGEKVFLECVQDMDHENMFWYRQDPGLGLRLIYFSYDVKMKEKGDIPEGYSVSREKKERFSLILESASTNQTSMYLCASNVAGNEQFFGPGTRLTVL.